Sequencing of this TCR beta chain was carried out in a study of molecular identifiers for immune sequencing clone quantification (dated by TCRdb to between 2018 and 2020). As for the study more broadly: For a replicate experiment, the RNA from either around 20,000 or 99,000 naive CD8 T cells was divided into five aliquots, and four of those aliquots went on to sequencing. CD8 T cells were used in a methods study to benchmark molecular-identifier clustering-based TCR repertoire sequencing (MIDCIRS) and TCR RNA copy counting. Study-wide findings and limitations: When barcode sub-clustering was omitted, TCR diversity was inflated by chimeric consensus sequences, with chimeras reaching as high as 47%. The naive libraries included spiked-in Jurkat TCR RNA (over nine copies' worth), and this RNA is not part of the donor repertoire. The sizes of highly expanded clones could end up underestimated when identical TCR molecules share a barcode. Spiked-in Jurkat TCR RNA equivalent to a single cell was reported to be detectable even among over 800,000 naive CD8 T cells. In CMV-specific effector cells, clones with more than 20 RNA copies accounted for over 97% of molecules, whereas in naive cells such clones accounted for under 1%. Modeling gave about 3.2 recovered TCR RNA copies per cell versus approximately 11 by digital PCR, implying approximately 30% capture efficiency.

Libraries of naive CD8 T cells were built from anywhere between about 18,000 and 1,000,000 sorted cells, with 10%, 30% or 50% of the purified RNA used. Naive CD8 T cells, defined as CD8+CD4-CCR7+CD45RA+, were FACS-sorted into RLT Plus buffer on a BD FACSAria II. To test detection sensitivity, Jurkat RNA equal to around 10 TCR copies was added to samples of about 20,000-1,100,000 naive CD8 T cells. CD8 T cells were enriched with RosetteSep CD8+ T Cell Enrichment Cocktail and Ficoll-Paque, followed by ACK red cell lysis. To prepare the library, PCR was applied. TCRdb shows the sequencer as Illumina HiSeq 4000. Preparation of bulk TCR libraries followed a previously described approach, with the TCR primers listed in Table S5. Purification of total RNA was performed with the Qiagen AllPrep DNA/RNA kit. Before any analysis, reads coming from multiple sequencing runs of the same library were combined into one pool. In the source study's methods: Reads were retained only if the reads had an exact TCR constant sequence, and the retained reads were trimmed to 150 nt and grouped according to their 12-nt molecular barcodes. Reads within each barcode group were sub-clustered using a 15% Levenshtein threshold, and quality-weighted consensus sequences were constructed for each RNA molecule. Non-functional sequences were excluded, and lower-count sequences lying one edit away from another sequence were also excluded. On the basis of fitting two negative binomial distributions, barcode sub-clusters with fewer than 20% of the maximum read count were discarded. The public reads were reanalyzed by TCRdb: fastp trimming at Q25, MiXCR alignment, in-frame beta chains only. Each CDR3 protein gets just one entry, which takes the most common genes and DNA from the rows behind it. The V and J calls were not made by the authors but by TCRdb's processing. Across this sample there are approximately 500,000 distinct CDR3 sequences, with 20% to 25% seen only once. 0.65% to 0.95% of the sample belongs to the ten largest clones.

This clonotype was recorded at least ten times. No cognate antigen has been identified for it. Per-base quality was not reported, and no clone a single base away is much larger than it. Sequenced material: naive CD8+ T cells from blood, with Jurkat cell RNA spiked in. According to the study, the label for this sample's cell subset or site signals: FACS-sorted CD8+CD4-CCR7+CD45RA+ naive T cells. The clonotype was recovered from a human donor in good health. Some libraries in this study had Jurkat cell RNA spiked in.

The DNA sequence is TGTGCCAGCAGCTTAGTTACGCGGGAGCAGTACTTC. This translates into CASSLVTREQYF. The V and J segments used are TRBV7-9 and TRBJ2-7; the D gene cannot be resolved reliably. The CDR3 spans 12 residues, from the cysteine through the phenylalanine. The only DNA kept is the CDR3, 36 bases in frame from the first base. V sheds 1 base and J sheds 7 bases, leaving 8 bases between their ends. Via the germline V gene (reference sequence), CDR1 is SEHNR and CDR2 FQNEAQ.